This T cell receptor (beta chain) appears in the sequencing data of a study of control samples from healthy donors and cancer patients. CDR3 size: 18 residues. The repertoire was sequenced with immunoSEQ multiplex PCR; TCRdb's copy has only in-frame clones and lacks some. The sample yields about 51,000 clones, about four fifths seen once. The V gene is TRBV21-1, the J gene TRBJ2-6; the table names TRBD1, a call not compared with the DNA. TRBV21-1 is described as a pseudogene. The clonotype comes from a man in his sixties or seventies in good health. The specimen was blood. In DNA, the CDR3 is TGTGCCAGCAGCAGGGACAGCCCTACTGTCTCTGGGGCCAACGTCCTGACTTTC. Translating it yields CASSRDSPTVSGANVLTF.